One T cell receptor beta chain is described in this entry. V shed 3 bases and J shed 8 bases, with 16 bases lying between them. The CDR3 is 14 residues long. In germline, CDR1 is LGHDT, CDR2 YNNKEL (reference sequence). This sample stems from a study of blood T cell repertoires in COVID-19. Across the study: The United States, Italy and Spain supplied acute and convalescent COVID-19 samples. T cells, B-cell-depleted T cells, or PBMCs supplied cDNA or gDNA.

The authors' processing: Amplifying reference gene primers gave estimates of nucleated cell counts. Clones were read by immunoSEQ multiplex PCR, and TCRdb kept only the in-frame ones, dropping some. Clone size and V and J calls were adopted from that table, with D and trimming inferred from the DNA. This repertoire shows 100,000 to 150,000 clones, about 87% found once; its top ten account for approximately 3.3%. This sequence was found in a woman aged 55-69 years with acute or convalescent COVID-19. The genes are TRBV3-1 (or the pseudogene TRBV3-2) and TRBJ1-1, with D perhaps TRBD1 (6 bases). The sequencing input was peripheral blood. The CDR3 DNA is TGTGCCAGCAGCCAGGTACCCCGGGACAAAGAAGCTTTCTTT. It encodes CASSQVPRDKEAFF.